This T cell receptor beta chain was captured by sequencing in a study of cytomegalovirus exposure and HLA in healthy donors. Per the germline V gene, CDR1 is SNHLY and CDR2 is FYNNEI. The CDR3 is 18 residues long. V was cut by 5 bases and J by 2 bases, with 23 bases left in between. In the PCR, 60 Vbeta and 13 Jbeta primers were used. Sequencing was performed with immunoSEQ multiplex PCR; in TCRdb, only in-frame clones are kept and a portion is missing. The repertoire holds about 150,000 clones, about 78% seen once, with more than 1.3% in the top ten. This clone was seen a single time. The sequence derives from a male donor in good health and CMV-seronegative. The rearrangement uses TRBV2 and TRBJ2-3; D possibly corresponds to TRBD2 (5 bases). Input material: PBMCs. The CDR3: CASSFRADNPVATDTQYF. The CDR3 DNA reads TGTGCCAGCAGTTTTAGAGCGGATAACCCTGTGGCCACAGATACGCAGTATTTT.